The present T cell receptor beta chain was sequenced within a study of T cell changes during pregnancy in multiple sclerosis. The data were produced by immunoSEQ multiplex PCR, yet TCRdb's version contains in-frame clones alone and is incomplete. Seen here are approximately 30,000 clones, about nine tenths observed once, and the top ten hold 8% to 10%. Germline V CDR1 and CDR2: SNHLY, FYNNEI. The CDR3 has 12 amino acids. The V end was cut by 6 bases, the J end by 8 bases, with 10 bases between. The rearrangement joins TRBV2 to TRBJ1-4; maybe TRBD1 (5 bases). This TCR came from a female donor with multiple sclerosis, enrolled in a pregnancy study. The input for sequencing was CD8+ T cells from peripheral blood mononuclear cells, taken in the first trimester of pregnancy. For the CDR3, the DNA is TGTGCCAGCAGAGGGGTTGAAGAAAAACTGTTTTTT. Encoded protein: CASRGVEEKLFF.